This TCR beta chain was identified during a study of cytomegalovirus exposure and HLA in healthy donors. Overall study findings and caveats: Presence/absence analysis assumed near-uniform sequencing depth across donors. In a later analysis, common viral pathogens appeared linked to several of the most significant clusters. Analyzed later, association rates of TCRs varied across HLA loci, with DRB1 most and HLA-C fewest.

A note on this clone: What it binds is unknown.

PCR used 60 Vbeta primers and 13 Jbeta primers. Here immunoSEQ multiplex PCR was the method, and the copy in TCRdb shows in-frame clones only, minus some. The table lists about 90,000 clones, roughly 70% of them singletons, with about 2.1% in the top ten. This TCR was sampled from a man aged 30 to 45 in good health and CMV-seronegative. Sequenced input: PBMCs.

For the CDR3, the DNA is TGTGCCAGCAGCGTGACCGGGTATGGCTACACCTTC. The encoded protein is CASSVTGYGYTF. The chain couples TRBV28 to TRBJ1-2; D is undetermined. The V gene's germline CDR1 is MDHEN and CDR2 SYDVKM. V shed 6 bases and J shed 5 bases, with 10 bases lying between them. The CDR3 length is 12 residues.